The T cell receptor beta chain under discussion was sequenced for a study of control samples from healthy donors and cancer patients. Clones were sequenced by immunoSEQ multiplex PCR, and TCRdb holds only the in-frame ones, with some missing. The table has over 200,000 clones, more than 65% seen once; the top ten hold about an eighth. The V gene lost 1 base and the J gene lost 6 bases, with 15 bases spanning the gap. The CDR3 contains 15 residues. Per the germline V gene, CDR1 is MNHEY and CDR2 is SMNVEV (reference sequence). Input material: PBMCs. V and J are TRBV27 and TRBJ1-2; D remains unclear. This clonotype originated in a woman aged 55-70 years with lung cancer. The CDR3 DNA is TGTGCCAGCAGTTTATATGGCCGGGTCTGGGATGGCTACACCTTC. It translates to CASSLYGRVWDGYTF.